A selection of T cell receptor beta chains follows, all from one sample in a study of Tregs in tolerant kidney transplant recipients. Profiling relied on immunoSEQ multiplex PCR, and the TCRdb table lists in-frame clones only, not all of them. Found here are 100,000 to 130,000 clones, around 87% of them singletons; the top ten hold about 0.31%. This sample comprised CD4+ T cells from blood, obtained before the transplant. These receptors all stem from a human donor who received a combined kidney and bone marrow transplant. The CDR3 runs from the conserved cysteine through the conserved F or W. A D gene is named only where the DNA matches it firmly. Clone size, where shown, is once, few, many, or a class for clones that have expanded.

D	length	V	J	size	CDR3	DNA
-	15	TRBV5-6	TRBJ1-2	-	CASSRSRLSIYGYTF	TGTGCCAGCAGCCGGAGTCGACTGAGTATCTATGGCTACACCTTC
TRBD1	15	TRBV28	TRBJ1-2	-	CASSPTGANNYGYTF	TGTGCCAGCAGTCCCACAGGGGCGAATAACTATGGCTACACCTTC
-	14	TRBV6-5	TRBJ2-3	few	CASRLGRQTDTQYF	TGTGCCAGCAGATTGGGGCGGCAGACAGATACGCAGTATTTT
TRBD1	13	TRBV10-1	TRBJ2-1	-	CASSEDRGNEQFF	TGCGCCAGCAGTGAAGACAGGGGCAATGAGCAGTTCTTC
TRBD2	18	TRBV6-1	TRBJ2-3	-	CASSEYVRGVQPTDTQYF	TGTGCCAGCAGTGAATATGTCCGGGGGGTCCAACCCACAGATACGCAGTATTTT
TRBD1	14	TRBV6-5	TRBJ2-3	-	CASSWTGGVDTQYF	TGTGCCAGCAGTTGGACAGGGGGCGTAGATACGCAGTATTTT
-	15	TRBV6-5	TRBJ1-3	-	CASSYSATAGNTIYF	TGTGCCAGCAGTTACTCGGCGACAGCTGGAAACACCATATATTTT
TRBD1	15	TRBV11-2	TRBJ1-1	-	CASSLDGTGGTEAFF	TGTGCCAGCAGCTTAGACGGGACAGGGGGCACTGAAGCTTTCTTT
-	14	TRBV5-1	TRBJ2-3	-	CASSLGDILDTQYF	TGCGCCAGCAGCTTGGGGGACATCCTGGATACGCAGTATTTT
TRBD2	15	TRBV4-1	TRBJ2-2	once	CASSQSGGRGGELFF	TGCGCCAGCAGCCAAAGCGGGGGACGAGGCGGGGAGCTGTTTTTT
-	15	TRBV2	TRBJ1-5	-	CASSQDPEGNQPQHF	TGTGCCAGCAGTCAAGACCCTGAGGGCAATCAGCCCCAGCATTTT
-	14	TRBV15	TRBJ1-2	-	CATTLERLTGGYTF	TGTGCCACCACCCTAGAGAGGCTAACCGGTGGCTACACCTTC
TRBD1	15	TRBV6-5	TRBJ2-2	-	CASSSRDRGTGELFF	TGTGCCAGCAGTTCCCGGGACAGGGGCACCGGGGAGCTGTTTTTT
TRBD2	18	TRBV19	TRBJ2-1	-	CASTRLAGGHSIYNEQFF	TGTGCCAGTACCCGACTAGCGGGAGGACACTCCATCTACAATGAGCAGTTCTTC
TRBD2	14	TRBV5-4	TRBJ2-1	-	CASSWTSGYNEQFF	TGTGCCAGCAGCTGGACTAGCGGATACAATGAGCAGTTCTTC
TRBD2	14	TRBV28	TRBJ2-7	once	CASNPTSGSYEQYF	TGTGCCAGCAACCCGACTAGCGGGAGCTACGAGCAGTACTTC
TRBD2	16	TRBV28	TRBJ2-3	-	CASSLRGSGDTDTQYF	TGTGCCAGCAGTTTAAGAGGGAGCGGGGACACAGATACGCAGTATTTT
-	15	TRBV6-1	TRBJ2-7	-	CASSVDRWSSYEQYF	TGTGCCAGCAGTGTTGACAGGTGGAGCTCCTACGAGCAGTACTTC
-	14	TRBV6-5	TRBJ2-7	-	CASSIYPRNYEQYF	TGTGCCAGTTCTATATACCCCCGCAATTACGAGCAGTACTTC
-	14	TRBV6-1	TRBJ1-4	few	CASRWLQGDEKLFF	TGTGCCAGCAGATGGCTCCAGGGCGATGAAAAACTGTTTTTT
TRBD2	17	TRBV4-3	TRBJ2-3	-	CASSHVVGGSRTDTQYF	TGCGCCAGCAGCCACGTCGTCGGCGGGAGTAGAACAGATACGCAGTATTTT
-	16	TRBV4-1	TRBJ2-2	-	CASSQRPGQNTGELFF	TGCGCCAGCAGCCAACGACCGGGACAGAACACCGGGGAGCTGTTTTTT
-	15	TRBV27	TRBJ1-3	-	CASSREGSTGNTIYF	TGTGCCAGCAGTCGGGAGGGCAGTACTGGAAACACCATATATTTT
-	16	TRBV5-6	TRBJ2-1	-	CASSLWGGAVYNEQFF	TGTGCCAGCAGCTTGTGGGGGGGCGCGGTTTACAATGAGCAGTTCTTC
TRBD1	13	TRBV4-3	TRBJ2-3	-	CASSEGAWDTQYF	TGCGCCAGCAGCGAGGGGGCGTGGGATACGCAGTATTTT
-	16	TRBV4-2	TRBJ1-2	-	CASSQTNRDNNYGYTF	TGTGCCAGCAGCCAAACAAACCGGGACAATAACTATGGCTACACCTTC
-	14	TRBV19	TRBJ1-2	-	CASSIEGALRGYTF	TGTGCCAGTAGTATAGAGGGGGCATTGCGGGGCTACACCTTC
TRBD1	13	TRBV9	TRBJ1-2	-	CASSATSRGGYTF	TGTGCCAGCAGCGCCACGAGCAGGGGGGGCTACACCTTC
-	13	TRBV27	TRBJ1-2	-	CASSRGVDYGYTF	TGTGCCAGCAGTCGGGGGGTGGACTATGGCTACACCTTC
-	15	TRBV6-5	TRBJ1-1	-	CASKRGSKKNTEAFF	TGTGCCAGCAAAAGGGGGAGCAAAAAGAACACTGAAGCTTTCTTT
TRBD1	13	TRBV6-6	TRBJ2-5	-	CASSRTGPETQYF	TGTGCCAGCAGTCGGACAGGGCCCGAGACCCAGTACTTC
-	13	TRBV6-6	TRBJ2-7	-	CASSAQGRHEQYF	TGTGCCAGCAGTGCGCAGGGGCGGCACGAGCAGTACTTC
-	16	TRBV18	TRBJ2-7	-	CASSPALDLSSYEQYF	TGTGCCAGCTCACCGGCACTAGATCTTAGCTCCTACGAGCAGTACTTC
TRBD1	16	TRBV7-2	TRBJ2-3	-	CASSLGRQGAGDTQYF	TGTGCCAGCAGCTTAGGGAGACAGGGGGCAGGGGATACGCAGTATTTT
-	13	TRBV5-1	TRBJ1-1	-	CASSLDRPTEAFF	TGCGCCAGCAGCCTAGACAGACCCACTGAAGCTTTCTTT
TRBD1	13	TRBV2	TRBJ2-7	once	CASGYRGQYEQYF	TGTGCCAGCGGGTACAGGGGGCAATACGAGCAGTACTTC
TRBD1	15	TRBV7-2	TRBJ2-1	-	CASSPGTGLHNEQFF	TGTGCCAGCAGCCCCGGGACAGGGCTCCACAATGAGCAGTTCTTC
-	13	TRBV7-9	TRBJ1-1	once	CASSLVVNTEAFF	TGTGCCAGCAGCTTAGTCGTGAACACTGAAGCTTTCTTT
TRBD2	15	TRBV19	TRBJ2-7	-	CASSPQGGRNYEQYF	TGTGCCAGTAGTCCCCAGGGCGGGAGAAACTACGAGCAGTACTTC
TRBD2	16	TRBV5-1	TRBJ2-3	-	CASSKGLAGSTDTQYF	TGCGCCAGCAGCAAGGGACTAGCGGGGAGCACAGATACGCAGTATTTT
-	16	TRBV14	TRBJ2-3	-	CASSQDRRASTDTQYF	TGTGCCAGCAGCCAAGATCGGCGGGCAAGCACAGATACGCAGTATTTT
-	18	TRBV10-3	TRBJ2-2	-	CAISGSLGLGVNTGELFF	TGTGCCATCAGTGGGTCGTTGGGGCTTGGCGTTAACACCGGGGAGCTGTTTTTT
TRBD2	14	TRBV2	TRBJ2-3	-	CASSLGLAGVTQYF	TGTGCCAGCAGTCTCGGACTAGCGGGGGTTACGCAGTATTTT